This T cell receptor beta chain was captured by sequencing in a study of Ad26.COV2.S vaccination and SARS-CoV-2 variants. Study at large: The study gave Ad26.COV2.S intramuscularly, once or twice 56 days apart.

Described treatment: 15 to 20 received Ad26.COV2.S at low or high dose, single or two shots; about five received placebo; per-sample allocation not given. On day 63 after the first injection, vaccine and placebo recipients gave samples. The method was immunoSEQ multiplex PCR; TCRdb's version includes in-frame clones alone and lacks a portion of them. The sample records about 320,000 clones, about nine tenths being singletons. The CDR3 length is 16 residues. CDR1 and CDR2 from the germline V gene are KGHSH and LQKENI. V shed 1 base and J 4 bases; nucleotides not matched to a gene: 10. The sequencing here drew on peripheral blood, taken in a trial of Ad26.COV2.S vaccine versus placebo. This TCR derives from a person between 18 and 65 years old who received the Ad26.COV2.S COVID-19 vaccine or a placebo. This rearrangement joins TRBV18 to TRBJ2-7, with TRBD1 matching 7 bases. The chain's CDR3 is CASSPRRTGREYEQYV. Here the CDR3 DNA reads TGTGCCAGCTCACCACGGAGGACAGGTAGGGAATACGAGCAGTACGTC.